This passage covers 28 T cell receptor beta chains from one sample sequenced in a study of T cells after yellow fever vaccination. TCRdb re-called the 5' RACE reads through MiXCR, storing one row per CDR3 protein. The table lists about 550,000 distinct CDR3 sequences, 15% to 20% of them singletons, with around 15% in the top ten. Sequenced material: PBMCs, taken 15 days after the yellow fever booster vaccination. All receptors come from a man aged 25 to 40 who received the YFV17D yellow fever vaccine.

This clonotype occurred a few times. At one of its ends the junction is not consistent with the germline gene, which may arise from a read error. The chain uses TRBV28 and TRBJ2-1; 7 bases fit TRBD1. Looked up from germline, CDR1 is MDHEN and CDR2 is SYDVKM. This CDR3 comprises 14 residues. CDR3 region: CASSSDRVYSEQFF. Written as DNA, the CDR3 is TGTGCCAGCAGTTCCGACAGGGTATACAGTGAGCAGTTCTTC.

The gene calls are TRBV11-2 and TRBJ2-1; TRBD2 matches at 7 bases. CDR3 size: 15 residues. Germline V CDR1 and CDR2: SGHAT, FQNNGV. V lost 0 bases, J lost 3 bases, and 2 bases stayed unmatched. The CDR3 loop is CASSLEPSGYNEQFF. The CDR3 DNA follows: TGTGCCAGCAGCTTAGAGCCTAGCGGCTACAATGAGCAGTTCTTC.

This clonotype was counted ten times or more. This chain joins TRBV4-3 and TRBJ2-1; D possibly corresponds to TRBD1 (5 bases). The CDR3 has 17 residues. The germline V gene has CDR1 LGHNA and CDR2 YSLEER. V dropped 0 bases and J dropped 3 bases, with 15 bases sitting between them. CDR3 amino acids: CASSQDMRDSFYNEQFF. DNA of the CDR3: TGCGCCAGCAGCCAAGATATGAGAGACAGTTTCTACAATGAGCAGTTCTTC.

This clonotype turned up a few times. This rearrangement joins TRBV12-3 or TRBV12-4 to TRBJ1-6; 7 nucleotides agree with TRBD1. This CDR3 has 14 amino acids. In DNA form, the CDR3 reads TGTGTACTGAGGGACAGAGAGGATTTTGGGCCCCTCCACTTT. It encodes CVLRDREDFGPLHF.

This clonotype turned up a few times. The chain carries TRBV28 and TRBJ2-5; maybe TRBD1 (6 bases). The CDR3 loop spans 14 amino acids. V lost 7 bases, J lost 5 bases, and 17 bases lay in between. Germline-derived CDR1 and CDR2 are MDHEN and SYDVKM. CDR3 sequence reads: CASKPGVRMETQYF. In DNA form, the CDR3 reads TGTGCCAGCAAGCCAGGGGTAAGGATGGAGACCCAGTACTTC.

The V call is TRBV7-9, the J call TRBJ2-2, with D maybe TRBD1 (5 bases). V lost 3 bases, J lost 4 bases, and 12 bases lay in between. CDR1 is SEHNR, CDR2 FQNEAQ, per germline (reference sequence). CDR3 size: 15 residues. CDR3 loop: CASSFDRTVTGELFF. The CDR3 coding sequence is TGTGCCAGCAGCTTCGACAGAACCGTCACCGGGGAGCTGTTTTTT. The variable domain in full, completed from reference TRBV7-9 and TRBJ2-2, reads DTGVSQNPRHKITKRGQNVTFRCDPISEHNRLYWYRQTLGQGPEFLTYFQNEAQLEKSRLLSDRFSAERPKGSFSTLEIQRTEQGDSAMYLCASSFDRTVTGELFFGEGSRLTVL.

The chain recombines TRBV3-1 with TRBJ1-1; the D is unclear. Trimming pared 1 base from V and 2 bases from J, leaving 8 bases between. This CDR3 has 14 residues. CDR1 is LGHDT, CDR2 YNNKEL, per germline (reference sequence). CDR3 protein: CASSQGGSNTEAFF. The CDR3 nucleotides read TGTGCCAGCAGCCAAGGCGGGAGTAACACTGAAGCTTTCTTT.

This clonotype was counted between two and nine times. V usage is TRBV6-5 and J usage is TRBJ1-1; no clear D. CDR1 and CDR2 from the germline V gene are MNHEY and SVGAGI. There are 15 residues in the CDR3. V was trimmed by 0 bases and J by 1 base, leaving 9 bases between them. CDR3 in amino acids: CASSYSVRTNTEAFF. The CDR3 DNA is TGTGCCAGCAGTTACTCCGTCAGGACGAACACTGAAGCTTTCTTT.

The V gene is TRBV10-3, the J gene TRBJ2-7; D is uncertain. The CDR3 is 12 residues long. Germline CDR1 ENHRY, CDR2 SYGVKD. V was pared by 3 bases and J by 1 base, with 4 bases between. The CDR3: CAISEVSYEQYF. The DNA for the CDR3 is TGTGCCATCAGTGAAGTGTCCTACGAGCAGTACTTC.

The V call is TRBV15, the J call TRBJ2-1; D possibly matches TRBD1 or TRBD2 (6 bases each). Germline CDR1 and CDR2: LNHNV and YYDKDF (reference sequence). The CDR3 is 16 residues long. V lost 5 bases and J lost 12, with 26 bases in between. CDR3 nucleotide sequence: TGTGCCACCAGCGGTTTGACAGGAGGGGATCCCTTCGCGCAGTTCTTC. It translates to CATSGLTGGDPFAQFF.

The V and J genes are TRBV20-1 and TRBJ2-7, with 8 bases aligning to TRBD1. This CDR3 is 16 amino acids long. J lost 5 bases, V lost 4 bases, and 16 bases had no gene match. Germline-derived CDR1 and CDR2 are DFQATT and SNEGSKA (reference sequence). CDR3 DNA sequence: TGCAGTGCTAAGAGTTTTTTTGACAGGGGTCGCGACGAGCAGTACTTC. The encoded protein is CSAKSFFDRGRDEQYF.

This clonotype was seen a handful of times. The CDR3 region is CSADLAGGEKYF. The CDR3 DNA sequence: TGCAGTGCTGATCTAGCGGGGGGGGAAAAGTATTTT. The chain uses TRBV20-1 and TRBJ2-3, with 12 bases lining up with TRBD2. Germline trimming cut 5 bases from V and 13 bases from J; bases unmatched to any gene: 7. Per the germline V gene, CDR1 is DFQATT and CDR2 is SNEGSKA (reference sequence). CDR3 length: 12 residues.

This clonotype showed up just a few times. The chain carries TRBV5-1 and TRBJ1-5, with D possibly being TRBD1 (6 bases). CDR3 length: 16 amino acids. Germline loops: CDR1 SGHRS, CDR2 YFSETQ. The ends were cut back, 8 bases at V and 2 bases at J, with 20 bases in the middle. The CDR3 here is CARLKTGLWGNQPQHF. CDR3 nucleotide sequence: TGCGCCAGATTAAAAACAGGGCTCTGGGGCAATCAGCCCCAGCATTTT.

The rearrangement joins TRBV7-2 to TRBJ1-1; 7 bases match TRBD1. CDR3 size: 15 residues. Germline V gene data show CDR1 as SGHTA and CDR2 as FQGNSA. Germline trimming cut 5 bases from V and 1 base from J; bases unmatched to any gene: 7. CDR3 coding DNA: TGTGCCAGCAGCGTCTCTGGGACAGCGAACACTGAAGCTTTCTTT. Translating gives CASSVSGTANTEAFF. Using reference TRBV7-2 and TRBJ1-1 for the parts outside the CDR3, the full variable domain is GAGVSQSPSNKVTEKGKDVELRCDPISGHTALYWYRQSLGQGLEFLIYFQGNSAPDKSGLPSDRFSAERTGGSVSTLTIQRTQQEDSAVYLCASSVSGTANTEAFFGQGTRLTVV.

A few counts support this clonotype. The CDR3 DNA reads as TGTGCCAGCAGGGTGGCGCCCTACAATGAGCAGTTCTTC. Its protein product is CASRVAPYNEQFF. This chain links TRBV6-1 with TRBJ2-1; the D is unclear. CDR1 MNHNS and CDR2 SASEGT come from the germline V gene. CDR3 length equals 13 residues. Trimming removed 6 bases at V and 2 bases at J, with 8 bases between.

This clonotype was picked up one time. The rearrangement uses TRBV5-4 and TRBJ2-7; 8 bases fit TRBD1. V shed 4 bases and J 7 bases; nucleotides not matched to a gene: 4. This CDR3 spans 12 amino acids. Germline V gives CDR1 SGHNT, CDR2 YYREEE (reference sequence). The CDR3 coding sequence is TGTGCCAGCAGCCCAGGGGGCGAGGAGCAGTACTTC. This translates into CASSPGGEEQYF.

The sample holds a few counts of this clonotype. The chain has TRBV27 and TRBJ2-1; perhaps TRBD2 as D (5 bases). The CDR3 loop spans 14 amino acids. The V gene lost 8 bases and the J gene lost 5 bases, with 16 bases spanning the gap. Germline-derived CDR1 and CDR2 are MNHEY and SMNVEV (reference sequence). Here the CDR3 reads CASALGGGNNEQFF. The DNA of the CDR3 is TGTGCCAGCGCCCTAGGCGGAGGTAACAATGAGCAGTTCTTC.

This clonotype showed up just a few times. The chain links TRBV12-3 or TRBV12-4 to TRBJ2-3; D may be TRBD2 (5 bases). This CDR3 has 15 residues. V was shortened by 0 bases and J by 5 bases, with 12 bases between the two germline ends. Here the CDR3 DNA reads TGTGCCAGCAGTTTAGCGAGTCTGGGAGAAGATACGCAGTATTTT. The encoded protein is CASSLASLGEDTQYF.

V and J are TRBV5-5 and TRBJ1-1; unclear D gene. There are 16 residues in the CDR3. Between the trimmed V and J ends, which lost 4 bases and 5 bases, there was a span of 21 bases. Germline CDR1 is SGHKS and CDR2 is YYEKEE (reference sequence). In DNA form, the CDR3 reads TGTGCCAGCAGCCCCGGAGGGAGGAGAAGGGAGACTGAAGCTTTCTTT. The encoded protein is CASSPGGRRRETEAFF.

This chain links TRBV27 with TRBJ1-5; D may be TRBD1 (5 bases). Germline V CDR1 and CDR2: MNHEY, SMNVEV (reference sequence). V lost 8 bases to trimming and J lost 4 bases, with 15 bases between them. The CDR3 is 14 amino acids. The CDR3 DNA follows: TGTGCCAGCGGTACTCGGGGGGGAAATCAGCCCCAGCATTTT. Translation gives CASGTRGGNQPQHF.

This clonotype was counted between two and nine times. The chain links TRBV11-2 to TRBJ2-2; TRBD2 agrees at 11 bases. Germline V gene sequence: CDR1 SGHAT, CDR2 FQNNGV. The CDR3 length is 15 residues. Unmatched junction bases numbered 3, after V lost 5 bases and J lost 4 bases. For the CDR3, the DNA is TGTGCCAGCAGCCGTAGCGGGAGGGCCACCGGGGAGCTGTTTTTT. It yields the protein CASSRSGRATGELFF.

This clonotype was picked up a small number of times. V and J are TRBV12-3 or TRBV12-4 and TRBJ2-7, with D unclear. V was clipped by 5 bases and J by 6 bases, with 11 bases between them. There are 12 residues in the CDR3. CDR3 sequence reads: CASSHSNGEQYF. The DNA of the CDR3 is TGTGCCAGCAGTCACAGTAATGGCGAGCAGTACTTC.

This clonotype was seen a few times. The CDR3 DNA follows: TGTGCCAGCAGTTGGGGACCGATTCAAGAGACCCAGTACTTC. Translation: CASSWGPIQETQYF. J is TRBJ2-5 and V is TRBV12-3 or TRBV12-4; either TRBD1 or TRBD2 may fit D (5 bases each). V was clipped by 4 bases and J by 2 bases, with 11 bases between them. This CDR3 contains 14 residues.

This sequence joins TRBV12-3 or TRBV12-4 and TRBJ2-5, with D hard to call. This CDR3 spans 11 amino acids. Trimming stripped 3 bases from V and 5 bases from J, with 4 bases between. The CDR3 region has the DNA TGTGCCAGCAGTTTTGCGGAGACCCAGTACTTC. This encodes CASSFAETQYF.

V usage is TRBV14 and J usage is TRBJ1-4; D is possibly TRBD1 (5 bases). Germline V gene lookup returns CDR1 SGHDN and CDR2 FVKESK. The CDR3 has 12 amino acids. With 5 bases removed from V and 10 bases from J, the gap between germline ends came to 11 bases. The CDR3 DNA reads TGTGCCAGCAGCTCCGGGGCCCGAAAACTGTTTTTT. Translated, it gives CASSSGARKLFF.

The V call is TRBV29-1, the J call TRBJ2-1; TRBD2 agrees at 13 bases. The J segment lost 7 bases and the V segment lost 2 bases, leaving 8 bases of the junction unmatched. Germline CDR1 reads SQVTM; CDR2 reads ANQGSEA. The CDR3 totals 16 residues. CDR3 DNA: TGCAGCGTTGAATCCGGGACTAGCGGGGACTGGAATGAGCAGTTCTTC. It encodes CSVESGTSGDWNEQFF.

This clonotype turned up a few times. The CDR3 coding sequence is TGTGCCAGCATATCTGCGGGAGGATACGAGCAGTACTTC. Amino acids: CASISAGGYEQYF. J is TRBJ2-7 and V is TRBV5-6; 8 bases align to TRBD2. Germline CDR1 SGHDT, CDR2 YYEEEE. The CDR3 is 13 amino acids. J gave up 4 bases and V 6 bases, and 6 bases lay outside the gene matches.

The CDR3 loop is CSVTGSNTGELFF. The CDR3 nucleotides are TGCAGCGTCACTGGCTCTAACACCGGGGAGCTGTTTTTT. This chain joins TRBV29-1 and TRBJ2-2; D unclear. The CDR3 extends over 13 amino acids. Trimming took 6 bases from V and 2 from J, leaving 10 bases between them. CDR1 SQVTM and CDR2 ANQGSEA come from the germline V gene.